This TCR beta chain was profiled in a study of glioma-infiltrating T cells after dendritic cell vaccination. TCRdb's table, derived via immunoSEQ multiplex PCR, lists solely in-frame clones and lacks some. Of tens of thousands of clones in the sample, roughly nine tenths were seen once. The clonotype was recovered from a human donor with glioblastoma. The source material was blood, sampled before dendritic cell vaccination.

Written as DNA, the CDR3 is TGCGCCAGCAGCCTCTATAGACAGGGTCTCAATGGCTACACCTTC. Amino acid sequence: CASSLYRQGLNGYTF. The chain combines TRBV5-1 with TRBJ1-2; 7 bases map to TRBD1. Trimming at V came to 4 bases and at J to 6 bases, leaving 12 bases not matched to a gene. This CDR3 contains 15 residues. Per the germline V gene, CDR1 is SGHRS and CDR2 is YFSETQ.